A single sample gave rise to the 30 T cell receptor beta chains below, sequenced in a study of blood T cells in healthy people across ages. A second PCR, run for about 6 to 12 cycles, used a sample-barcoded 5' primer plus a J-beta primer mix. TCRdb re-derived calls from the 5' RACE reads in MiXCR, one entry per CDR3 protein. The table includes hundreds of thousands of distinct CDR3 sequences, approximately 43% detected once. Material for sequencing was blood. All receptors come from a woman in her sixties in good health.

V is TRBV6-1 and J is TRBJ1-2; TRBD1 agrees at 7 bases. Germline V lookup: CDR1 MNHNS, CDR2 SASEGT. The CDR3 extends over 14 amino acids. The junction had 5 bases not matched to a gene; V was cut back by 7 bases and J by 0 bases. The CDR3 nucleotides read TGTGCCAGCATGAGGGACAGAACTAACTATGGCTACACCTTC. Translated: CASMRDRTNYGYTF.

Comment on this clonotype: Just one base apart from a much larger clone, this may be a read error. The V gene is TRBV5-1, the J gene TRBJ2-2; D is possibly TRBD1 (6 bases). This CDR3 contains 14 residues. Germline CDR1 reads SGHRS; CDR2 reads YFSETQ. DNA for the CDR3: TGCGCCGGCAGCATACAGGGTGGGACCGGGGAGCTGTTTTTT. Protein sequence: CAGSIQGGTGELFF.

The J gene is TRBJ2-1, the V gene TRBV5-1; D call uncertain. The germline V and J ends were trimmed by 4 bases and 5 bases, with 16 bases remaining between them. This CDR3 has 15 residues. The germline V gene encodes CDR1 SGHRS and CDR2 YFSETQ. The CDR3 DNA sequence: TGCGCCAGCAGCCCCTCAACGCCGCAGGACAATGAGCAGTTCTTC. Translation gives CASSPSTPQDNEQFF.

The chain couples TRBV4-3 to TRBJ2-2; 7 nucleotides agree with TRBD2. Germline lookup yields CDR1 LGHNA and CDR2 YSLEER. CDR3 length: 16 residues. Trimming cost V 1 base and J 5 bases; bases outside gene matches: 7. CDR3 nucleotide sequence: TGCGCCAGCAGCCAAGCGGCGGGAGTATATACCGGGGAGCTGTTTTTT. Protein sequence: CASSQAAGVYTGELFF.

This clonotype has just a few counts. This sequence joins TRBV19 and TRBJ2-1; weak D call: TRBD2 (5 bases). Trimming shortened V by 1 base and J by 7 bases, and 11 bases separated the two germline ends. The length of the CDR3 is 14 residues. Germline values: CDR1 LNHDA, CDR2 SQIVND (reference sequence). The CDR3, as DNA: TGTGCCAGTAGTATAGTGGAGGTCAGGAATGAGCAGTTCTTC. Translation: CASSIVEVRNEQFF.

The rearrangement joins TRBV11-2 to TRBJ2-3; no reliable D call. The V gene lost 1 base and the J gene lost 0 bases, with 11 bases spanning the gap. Germline V gene sequence: CDR1 SGHAT, CDR2 FQNNGV. This CDR3 region has 16 residues. This CDR3 is CASSLVRGTSTDTQYF. CDR3 DNA sequence: TGTGCCAGCAGCTTAGTTAGAGGCACTAGCACAGATACGCAGTATTTT.

This clonotype showed up just a few times. This sequence joins TRBV5-1 and TRBJ2-1; the match to TRBD2 covers 10 bases. Germline V gives CDR1 SGHRS, CDR2 YFSETQ. The CDR3 runs to 17 residues. The ends lost 4 bases at V and 7 bases at J; junction bases unmatched: 14. The CDR3 sequence is CASSPDFTSGVDNEQFF. CDR3 nucleotides: TGCGCCAGCAGCCCCGACTTCACTAGCGGGGTAGATAATGAGCAGTTCTTC.

The J gene is TRBJ1-5, the V gene TRBV7-2; D ambiguous. The length of the CDR3 is 13 residues. In germline, CDR1 is SGHTA, CDR2 FQGNSA. The ends were cut back, 0 bases at V and 15 bases at J, with 15 bases in the middle. The CDR3 here is CASSLAAGRVWHF. The CDR3, as DNA: TGTGCCAGCAGCTTAGCTGCGGGGAGGGTATGGCATTTT.

This clonotype has just a few counts. The V call is TRBV25-1, the J call TRBJ2-1, with 10 bases identical to TRBD1. Germline V gives CDR1 MGHDK, CDR2 SYGVNS. CDR3 length equals 17 residues. Trimming at V came to 0 bases and at J to 6 bases, leaving 8 bases not matched to a gene. The CDR3 nucleotides read TGTGCCAGCAGTGAATATGGCGGGACAGGGGCCTCCAATGAGCAGTTCTTC. It encodes CASSEYGGTGASNEQFF. The whole variable domain, remainder taken from reference TRBV25-1 and TRBJ2-1, is EADIYQTPRYLVIGTGKKITLECSQTMGHDKMYWYQQDPGMELHLIHYSYGVNSTEKGDLSSESTVSRIRTEHFPLTLESARPSHTSQYLCASSEYGGTGASNEQFFGPGTRLTVL.

The chain carries TRBV11-2 and TRBJ2-1; D uncertain. Trimming took 6 bases from V and 10 from J, leaving 19 bases between them. Germline CDR1 reads SGHAT; CDR2 reads FQNNGV. The CDR3 has 14 residues. CDR3 sequence: CASSPSVLGGEQFF. CDR3 DNA: TGTGCCAGCAGTCCCTCTGTTCTAGGTGGGGAGCAGTTCTTC.

Only a few counts were recorded for this clonotype. This chain uses TRBV10-3 with TRBJ2-7; D perhaps matches TRBD2 (6 bases). Germline values: CDR1 ENHRY, CDR2 SYGVKD. The CDR3 has 14 residues. The ends were cut back, 7 bases at V and 1 base at J, with 14 bases in the middle. The CDR3 region has the DNA TGTGCCATCACCGCGGGACTGGATTCCTACGAGCAGTACTTC. It specifies CAITAGLDSYEQYF.

This clonotype was seen just once. This rearrangement joins TRBV12-3 or TRBV12-4 to TRBJ2-5; 8 nucleotides line up with TRBD2. This CDR3 has 15 amino acids. J lost 3 bases, V lost 6 bases, and 9 bases had no gene match. This CDR3 is CASRTGTRVEETQYF. As DNA, the CDR3 is TGTGCCAGCAGAACCGGGACTAGGGTAGAAGAGACCCAGTACTTC.

This clonotype was observed a few times. The chain has TRBV3-1 and TRBJ1-1; D remains unclear. Trimming removed 2 bases from V and 0 bases from J, with 4 bases in between. This CDR3 region has 13 residues. Per the germline V gene, CDR1 is LGHDT and CDR2 is YNNKEL (reference sequence). The chain's CDR3 is CASSQQLNTEAFF. The CDR3 DNA follows: TGTGCCAGCAGCCAACAGCTGAACACTGAAGCTTTCTTT.

The V call is TRBV3-1, the J call TRBJ1-5, with TRBD1 as a possible D gene (5 bases). V gave up 4 bases and J gave up 4 bases, with 14 bases separating them. The CDR3 spans 15 residues. The germline V gene has CDR1 LGHDT and CDR2 YNNKEL (reference sequence). The CDR3 DNA sequence: TGTGCCAGCAGCCTCGGGGCCGCAAGGAATCAGCCCCAGCATTTT. This gives the protein CASSLGAARNQPQHF.

This clonotype appeared once. This likely comes from a read error, as the CDR3 has no conserved phenylalanine or tryptophan at its end. The V gene is TRBV29-1, the J gene TRBJ2-1, with TRBD2 matching over 7 bases. The CDR3 extends over 15 amino acids. Looked up from germline, CDR1 is SQVTM and CDR2 is ANQGSEA. V shed 8 bases and J 6 bases; nucleotides not matched to a gene: 16. CDR3 nucleotide sequence: TGCAGCTCCTCGGGGGGTCAGGCGCCGGTCAATGAGCAGTTCTTG. This encodes CSSSGGQAPVNEQFL.

This clonotype was seen a handful of times. V is TRBV6-1 and J is TRBJ1-2; D unclear. This CDR3 contains 12 residues. V lost 5 bases, J lost 6 bases, and 10 bases lay in between. From germline, CDR1 is MNHNS and CDR2 SASEGT. CDR3 in amino acids: CASSRYRDGYTF. The DNA for the CDR3 is TGTGCCAGCAGTCGGTACAGAGATGGCTACACCTTC.

This chain links TRBV7-3 with TRBJ2-3, with TRBD2 matching 9 bases. The CDR3 is 17 amino acids. V lost 2 bases, J lost 3 bases, and 9 bases stayed unmatched. The V gene's germline CDR1 is SGHTA and CDR2 FQGTGA. CDR3: CASSLPPLAGLTDTQYF. In DNA, the CDR3 is TGTGCCAGCAGCTTACCCCCCCTAGCGGGACTTACAGATACGCAGTATTTT.

The chain joins TRBV25-1 to TRBJ2-3; the D gene is possibly TRBD1 (6 bases). V was pared by 8 bases and J by 6 bases, with 18 bases between. The CDR3 is 14 residues long. Per germline, CDR1 MGHDK and CDR2 SYGVNS. The CDR3, as DNA: TGTGCCAGCGGGGGCGCCAGAGGATGGGATACGCAGTATTTT. Its protein is CASGGARGWDTQYF.

The rearrangement uses TRBV20-1 and TRBJ2-3, with D perhaps TRBD1 or TRBD2 (6 bases each). V dropped 1 base and J dropped 4 bases, with 12 bases sitting between them. Per the germline V gene, CDR1 is DFQATT and CDR2 is SNEGSKA (reference sequence). The CDR3 length is 14 residues. As DNA, the CDR3 is TGCAGTGCTAGAGCCGGGGGCGCACCAGATACGCAGTATTTT. This encodes CSARAGGAPDTQYF.

The V gene is TRBV5-1, the J gene TRBJ1-2; D is perhaps TRBD1 (5 bases). The CDR3 is 17 residues long. The V gene lost 1 base and the J gene lost 5 bases, with 21 bases spanning the gap. Germline CDR1 is SGHRS and CDR2 is YFSETQ. The CDR3 DNA sequence: TGCGCCAGCAGCTTGAAAACGGGACTGCAAACTTTATATGGCTACACCTTC. Its translation is CASSLKTGLQTLYGYTF. Supplemented by reference TRBV5-1 and TRBJ1-2, the full variable domain reads KAGVTQTPRYLIKTRGQQVTLSCSPISGHRSVSWYQQTPGQGLQFLFEYFSETQRNKGNFPGRFSGRQFSNSRSEMNVSTLELGDSALYLCASSLKTGLQTLYGYTFGSGTRLTVV.

This chain links TRBV29-1 with TRBJ2-1; tentative D call: TRBD2 (5 bases). Trimming shortened V by 0 bases and J by 8 bases, and 8 bases separated the two germline ends. Germline lookup yields CDR1 SQVTM and CDR2 ANQGSEA. CDR3 length: 12 amino acids. The CDR3 loop is CSVEEGRDEQFF. The CDR3 DNA sequence: TGCAGCGTTGAAGAAGGGAGAGATGAGCAGTTCTTC.

This clonotype was observed at least ten times. The chain carries TRBV29-1 and TRBJ2-6; D may be TRBD1 (6 bases). CDR3 length equals 13 residues. V was cut by 8 bases and J by 1 base, with 9 bases left in between. Germline values: CDR1 SQVTM, CDR2 ANQGSEA. The CDR3, as DNA: TGCAGCACTCAGGGGTCTGGGGCCAACGTCCTGACTTTC. Translated, it gives CSTQGSGANVLTF.

V usage is TRBV29-1 and J usage is TRBJ2-3, with 10 positions matching TRBD2. V lost 4 bases, J lost 7 bases, and 8 bases stayed unmatched. Germline lookup yields CDR1 SQVTM and CDR2 ANQGSEA. This CDR3 has 14 amino acids. In DNA, the CDR3 is TGCAGCGTTGGGTCGCTAGCGGGAGCGTATACGCAGTATTTT. Translating gives CSVGSLAGAYTQYF.

Notes on this clonotype: A much larger clonotype is one base distant, so this may be a read error. The rearrangement uses TRBV2 and TRBJ2-1; D possibly corresponds to TRBD2 (6 bases). The tail of the sequence fits TRBJ2-7 better, so the J call may be wrong. Germline CDR1 is SNHLY and CDR2 is FYNNEI. This CDR3 is built from 17 residues. As DNA, the CDR3 is TGTGCCAGCAGTGGATCGGGACTCCGAAGCTCCTACAATGAGCAGTACTTC. This translates into CASSGSGLRSSYNEQYF.

A word on this clonotype: It may be a read error: a sequence one base away is much more abundant. The chain combines TRBV20-1 with TRBJ2-7; TRBD2 is a possible D gene (5 bases). CDR1 and CDR2 (germline): DFQATT, SNEGSKA (reference sequence). CDR3 length: 14 residues. Between the trimmed V and J ends, which lost 3 bases and 2 bases, there was a span of 14 bases. Here the CDR3 reads CSARDSVSAYEQYF. CDR3 coding DNA: TGCAGTGCTAGGGATAGCGTAAGCGCCTACGAGCAGTACTTC.

The V gene is TRBV14, the J gene TRBJ2-5; 8 bases align to TRBD1. This CDR3 region has 15 residues. Unmatched junction bases numbered 5, after V lost 4 bases and J lost 1 base. CDR1 is SGHDN, CDR2 FVKESK, per germline. The CDR3 region has the DNA TGTGCCAGCAGCCCACTGACAGGGGCCCAAGAGACCCAGTACTTC. It encodes CASSPLTGAQETQYF.

The chain couples TRBV12-3 or TRBV12-4 to TRBJ2-5; D could derive from TRBD1 or TRBD2 (5 bases each). The V gene lost 6 bases and the J gene lost 1 base, with 12 bases spanning the gap. The CDR3 is 14 residues long. The CDR3 DNA follows: TGTGCCAGCAGGGTGGGGGAAATCCAAGAGACCCAGTACTTC. It yields the protein CASRVGEIQETQYF.

A few counts support this clonotype. The chain carries TRBV5-6 and TRBJ2-7; D may match TRBD1 or TRBD2 (5 bases each). V gave up 0 bases and J gave up 3 bases, with 10 bases separating them. CDR1 and CDR2 from the germline V gene are SGHDT and YYEEEE. The CDR3 contains 14 residues. The CDR3 nucleotides read TGTGCCAGCAGCTTGGTGGGGGACCTCTACGAGCAGTACTTC. It specifies CASSLVGDLYEQYF.

This clonotype has just a few counts. The V gene is TRBV3-1, the J gene TRBJ2-5; 8 nucleotides line up with TRBD1. The J segment lost 5 bases and the V segment lost 5 bases, leaving 10 bases of the junction unmatched. The germline V gene encodes CDR1 LGHDT and CDR2 YNNKEL (reference sequence). This CDR3 contains 15 residues. The chain's CDR3 is CASSGERQGRETQYF. CDR3 nucleotides: TGTGCCAGCAGCGGGGAAAGACAGGGGAGGGAGACCCAGTACTTC.

The chain carries TRBV5-1 and TRBJ2-7, with 8 nucleotides matching TRBD2. Unmatched junction bases numbered 13, after V lost 4 bases and J lost 7 bases. This CDR3 region has 15 residues. CDR1 is SGHRS, CDR2 YFSETQ, per germline. In nucleotides, the CDR3 is TGCGCCAGCAGCCCCGTTTCGGGAGGGCCTATTGAGCAGTACTTC. It codes for CASSPVSGGPIEQYF.